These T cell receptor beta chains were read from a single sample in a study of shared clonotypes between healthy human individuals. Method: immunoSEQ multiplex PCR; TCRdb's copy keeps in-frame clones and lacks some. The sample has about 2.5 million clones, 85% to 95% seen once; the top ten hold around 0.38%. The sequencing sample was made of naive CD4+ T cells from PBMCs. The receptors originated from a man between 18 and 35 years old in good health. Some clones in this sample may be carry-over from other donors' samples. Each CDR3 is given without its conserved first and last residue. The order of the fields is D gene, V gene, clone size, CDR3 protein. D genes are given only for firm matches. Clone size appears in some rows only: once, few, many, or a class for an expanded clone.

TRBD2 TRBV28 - ASSRLAGHNEQF
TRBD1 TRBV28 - ASSLGGTGGQPQH
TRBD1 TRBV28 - ASSWTGGTEKLF
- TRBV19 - ASTNIGMNQPQH
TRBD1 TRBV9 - ASSVQRTGGVDTQY
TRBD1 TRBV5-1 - ASRAGQVSSYEQY
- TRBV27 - ASSLVLGTDEQY
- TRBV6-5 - ATSLRGAGEQY
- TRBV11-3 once ASSPRSREDRTDTQY
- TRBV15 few ATTQYTARNQPQH
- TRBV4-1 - ASRVGVGQANYGYT
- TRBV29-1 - SVPHLQTFYEQY
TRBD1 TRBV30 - AWNRDRGNQPQH
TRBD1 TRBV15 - ATRRGTAGEKLF
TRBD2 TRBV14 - ASSHQTWEGSYEQY